Presented here are 8 T cell receptor beta chains from one specimen sequenced in a study of PD-1 blockade in mismatch repair-deficient tumors. Measured with immunoSEQ multiplex PCR; TCRdb has only the in-frame clones, and not every one. The top ten hold 2.5% to 4% of the sample, which has 50,000 or so clones, 65% to 80% seen once. The material was PBMCs, obtained before pembrolizumab treatment. The receptors originated from an adult with mismatch repair-deficient cancer.

The CDR3 loop reads CASSLDLTAGGETQYF. CDR3 DNA sequence: TGTGCCAGCAGCTTAGATTTGACAGCGGGGGGAGAGACCCAGTACTTC. The V gene is TRBV7-9, the J gene TRBJ2-5; TRBD2 agrees at 9 bases. This CDR3 has 16 amino acids. The ends lost 1 base at V and 4 bases at J; junction bases unmatched: 7. Looked up from germline, CDR1 is SEHNR and CDR2 is FQNEAQ (reference sequence).

The chain joins TRBV2 to TRBJ2-7; D gene unclear. V lost 7 bases to trimming and J lost 0 bases, with 10 bases between them. Germline V gives CDR1 SNHLY, CDR2 FYNNEI. The CDR3 is 13 residues long. The CDR3 DNA sequence: TGTGCCAGCACGGTCCTCGACTCCTACGAGCAGTACTTC. Translated: CASTVLDSYEQYF.

The chain is built from TRBV27 and TRBJ2-1; a possible D gene is TRBD2 (5 bases). V was pared by 3 bases and J by 0 bases, with 18 bases between. The germline V gene has CDR1 MNHEY and CDR2 SMNVEV (reference sequence). The CDR3 runs to 18 residues. DNA of the CDR3: TGTGCCAGCAGTTTCCGGGTTTCGGGGATTGGCTCCTACAATGAGCAGTTCTTC. Translating gives CASSFRVSGIGSYNEQFF.

V gene TRBV7-8 combines with J gene TRBJ2-1, with unresolved D. The CDR3 is 18 amino acids. V dropped 2 bases and J dropped 1 base, with 18 bases sitting between them. Germline V CDR1 and CDR2: SGHVS, FQNEAQ. The CDR3 reads CASSLWRDDGYSYNEQFF. As DNA, the CDR3 is TGTGCCAGCAGCTTATGGCGTGATGACGGATATTCCTACAATGAGCAGTTCTTC.

The table lists this clone with a few counts. The J gene is TRBJ2-1, the V gene TRBV15; no clear D. V lost 1 base, J lost 7 bases, and 11 bases lay in between. This CDR3 comprises 14 residues. Germline CDR1 is LNHNV and CDR2 is YYDKDF (reference sequence). The CDR3 is CATSRVLLGNEQFF. The CDR3 region has the DNA TGTGCCACCAGCAGAGTCCTGCTAGGGAATGAGCAGTTCTTC.

This clone was observed a handful of times. V gene TRBV9 combines with J gene TRBJ2-7; 8 nucleotides align to TRBD2. The CDR3 runs to 16 residues. Germline lookup yields CDR1 SGDLS and CDR2 YYNGEE. Trimming took 0 bases from V and 1 from J; bases not matched to a gene: 6. As DNA, the CDR3 is TGTGCCAGCAGCGTAGGTTCTAGCGGGCAATCCTACGAGCAGTACTTC. As protein: CASSVGSSGQSYEQYF.

The table lists this clone with a few counts. The V and J genes are TRBV18 and TRBJ2-7; D remains ambiguous. V dropped 0 bases and J dropped 2 bases, with 5 bases sitting between them. The CDR3 length is 13 residues. Per the germline V gene, CDR1 is KGHSH and CDR2 is LQKENI. CDR3 in amino acids: CASSPPTTYEQYF. The CDR3 DNA sequence: TGTGCCAGCTCACCACCAACAACCTACGAGCAGTACTTC.

The V gene is TRBV30, the J gene TRBJ2-1; D may be TRBD2 (6 bases). Trimming left V 6 bases short and J 2 bases short, with 14 bases between. Germline V gene sequence: CDR1 GTSNPN, CDR2 SVGIG (reference sequence). This CDR3 is 14 amino acids long. The CDR3, as DNA: TGTGCCTGCTCGCCGGGACTCCCCTACAATGAGCAGTTCTTC. Residues: CACSPGLPYNEQFF.